The 9 T cell receptor beta chains below were found in one sample sequenced in a study of blood T cell repertoires in COVID-19. The data were produced by immunoSEQ multiplex PCR, yet TCRdb's version contains in-frame clones alone and is incomplete. The sample records some 120,000 clones, over 80% being singletons. The sample was peripheral blood. These receptors came from a man aged 65 to 79 with acute or convalescent COVID-19.

The rearrangement joins TRBV18 to TRBJ1-6; D perhaps matches TRBD1 (5 bases). The V gene's germline CDR1 is KGHSH and CDR2 LQKENI. The CDR3 has 14 amino acids. Trimming cost V 6 bases and J 4 bases, with 10 bases left between them. The CDR3: CASSTAGYNSPLHF. CDR3 nucleotides: TGTGCCAGCTCGACAGCAGGGTATAATTCACCCCTCCACTTT.

The chain uses TRBV7-9 and TRBJ1-6; D unclear. Trimming shortened V by 5 bases and J by 9 bases, and 17 bases separated the two germline ends. The germline gives CDR1 SEHNR, CDR2 FQNEAQ (reference sequence). This CDR3 has 15 residues. In nucleotides, the CDR3 is TGTGCCAGCAGCCCACAAGGCGGGCTGGGTTCACCCCTCCACTTT. Translated: CASSPQGGLGSPLHF.

The V gene is TRBV7-3, the J gene TRBJ2-1; TRBD1 agrees at 7 bases. V lost 5 bases, J lost 6 bases, and 10 bases stayed unmatched. CDR3 length equals 15 residues. CDR1 is SGHTA and CDR2 is FQGTGA in the germline V gene. The CDR3 loop is CASSPSIGQVNEQFF. CDR3 nucleotides: TGTGCCAGCAGCCCTAGCATCGGACAGGTCAATGAGCAGTTCTTC.

The V and J genes are TRBV11-2 and TRBJ2-7; no firm D call. In germline, CDR1 is SGHAT, CDR2 FQNNGV. There are 12 residues in the CDR3. V was cut by 1 base and J by 7 bases, with 8 bases left in between. The CDR3 sequence: CASSLVGREQYF. The DNA of the CDR3 is TGTGCCAGCAGCTTAGTCGGTAGAGAGCAGTACTTC. The full variable domain, rest sourced from reference TRBV11-2 and TRBJ2-7, is EAGVAQSPRYKIIEKRQSVAFWCNPISGHATLYWYQQILGQGPKLLIQFQNNGVVDDSQLPKDRFSAERLKGVDSTLKIQPAKLEDSAVYLCASSLVGREQYFGPGTRLTVT.

This chain links TRBV7-2 with TRBJ2-3; the match to TRBD2 covers 8 bases. The germline V gene encodes CDR1 SGHTA and CDR2 FQGNSA. V lost 0 bases, J lost 1 base, and 6 bases stayed unmatched. The CDR3 runs 17 residues. This chain's CDR3 is CASSLAGPRGGTDTQYF. CDR3 nucleotide sequence: TGTGCCAGCAGCTTAGCGGGTCCGCGGGGGGGCACAGATACGCAGTATTTT.

The V gene is TRBV30, the J gene TRBJ2-7, with a tentative D call TRBD1 (6 bases). The CDR3 spans 11 residues. Per the germline V gene, CDR1 is GTSNPN and CDR2 is SVGIG (reference sequence). Trimming removed 2 bases at V and 6 bases at J, with 8 bases between. The CDR3 is CAWSPQGEQYF. In nucleotides, the CDR3 is TGTGCCTGGAGTCCACAGGGCGAGCAGTACTTC.

CDR3 residues: CASRRQGQSVYTF. The CDR3, as DNA: TGTGCCAGCAGGCGACAGGGGCAGTCCGTCTACACCTTC. The chain joins TRBV6-5 to TRBJ1-2, with TRBD1 matching over 8 bases. CDR1 is MNHEY, CDR2 SVGAGI, per germline. The J segment lost 10 bases and the V segment lost 6 bases, leaving 10 bases of the junction unmatched. This CDR3 is built from 13 residues.

This chain connects TRBV5-1 to TRBJ2-3, with D possibly matching TRBD2 (7 bases). CDR3 length: 15 amino acids. Trimming left V 6 bases short and J 0 bases short, with 14 bases between. Germline-derived CDR1 and CDR2 are SGHRS and YFSETQ. CDR3 region: CASTPGGGSTDTQYF. Here the CDR3 DNA reads TGCGCCAGCACCCCGGGGGGCGGGAGCACAGATACGCAGTATTTT.

The genes are TRBV24-1 and TRBJ2-2; D possibly corresponds to TRBD1 (5 bases). The length of the CDR3 is 14 residues. Looked up from germline, CDR1 is KGHDR and CDR2 is SFDVKD. Between the trimmed V and J ends, which lost 4 bases and 6 bases, there was a span of 11 bases. CDR3: CATSEQGRAGELFF. The CDR3 DNA sequence: TGTGCCACCAGTGAGCAGGGTCGCGCCGGGGAGCTGTTTTTT.